One and the same sample provided the 21 T cell receptor beta chains below, sequenced in a study of molecular identifiers for immune sequencing clone quantification. MiXCR was run by TCRdb on the PCR reads, yielding one entry per CDR3 protein. The table has hundreds of thousands of distinct CDR3 sequences, about 25% seen once. The sequenced material came from naive CD8+ T cells from blood, with Jurkat cell RNA spiked in. Sample subset: FACS-sorted CD8+CD4-CCR7+CD45RA+ naive T cells. These TCRs come from a human donor in good health. Some libraries in this study had Jurkat cell RNA spiked in.

This clonotype was picked up many times. The V and J genes are TRBV30 and TRBJ1-1; the D is unclear. From germline, CDR1 is GTSNPN and CDR2 SVGIG (reference sequence). Trimming took off 1 base at V and 0 bases at J, with 6 bases between the two ends. The CDR3 extends over 13 amino acids. The CDR3 loop reads CAWSADVNTEAFF. The CDR3 nucleotides are TGTGCCTGGAGTGCTGATGTGAACACTGAAGCTTTCTTT. Drawing the rest from reference TRBV30 and TRBJ1-1, the complete variable domain is SQTIHQWPATLVQPVGSPLSLECTVEGTSNPNLYWYRQAAGRGLQLLFYSVGIGQISSEVPQNLSASRPQDRQFILSSKKLLLSDSGFYLCAWSADVNTEAFFGQGTRLTVV.

This clonotype was counted many times. The rearrangement links TRBV7-9 to TRBJ2-3; tentative D call: TRBD1 (6 bases). V was cut by 6 bases and J by 3 bases, with 13 bases left in between. The CDR3 covers 14 residues. The germline CDR1 and CDR2 sequences are SEHNR and FQNEAQ (reference sequence). In DNA, the CDR3 is TGTGCCAGCAGAGGGGGTAGCCCGACAGATACGCAGTATTTT. Protein: CASRGGSPTDTQYF. Supplemented by reference TRBV7-9 and TRBJ2-3, the full variable domain reads DTGVSQNPRHKITKRGQNVTFRCDPISEHNRLYWYRQTLGQGPEFLTYFQNEAQLEKSRLLSDRFSAERPKGSFSTLEIQRTEQGDSAMYLCASRGGSPTDTQYFGPGTRLTVL.

As for this clonotype: Possible read error: a much larger clone is one base away. V is TRBV5-1 and J is TRBJ1-1, with TRBD1 matching 11 bases. Germline values: CDR1 SGHRS, CDR2 YFSETQ. The length of the CDR3 is 17 residues. CDR3 residues: CASSLPWTGGERTEAIF. CDR3 nucleotides: TGCGCCAGCAGCTTGCCCTGGACAGGGGGCGAGCGCACTGAAGCTATCTTT.

This clonotype occurred once. This chain links TRBV9 with TRBJ2-3, with D unclear. Germline V gene sequence: CDR1 SGDLS, CDR2 YYNGEE. Trimming cost V 4 bases and J 4 bases, with 22 bases left between them. The CDR3 covers 17 residues. The CDR3 bases are TGTGCCAGCAGCCCCGCCCGCGGAGCACATGGGGCAGATACGCAGTATTTT. Amino acid sequence: CASSPARGAHGADTQYF.

Many counts were recorded for this clonotype. V gene TRBV7-6 combines with J gene TRBJ2-2; TRBD1 is a possible D gene (5 bases). The CDR3 is made up of 16 amino acids. The germline CDR1 and CDR2 sequences are SGHVS and FNYEAQ. V lost 4 bases to trimming and J lost 6 bases, with 18 bases between them. Here the CDR3 reads CASSSSIPRVPGELFF. The CDR3 region has the DNA TGTGCCAGCAGCTCGTCAATCCCCAGGGTACCCGGGGAGCTGTTTTTT.

The chain has TRBV29-1 and TRBJ2-7; 13 bases agree with TRBD2. V trimming: 7 bases; J trimming: 5 bases; junction bases outside the gene matches: 14. CDR3 length: 16 amino acids. The germline CDR1 and CDR2 sequences are SQVTM and ANQGSEA. The DNA of the CDR3 is TGCAGCGCTACCGGGACTAGCGGGATTTCTTTGGACGAGCAGTACTTC. Translating it yields CSATGTSGISLDEQYF.

The CDR3: CASSPTSGLAMSTKQYF. CDR3 in DNA: TGTGCCAGCAGCCCCACGAGTGGTCTAGCGATGTCTACGAAGCAGTACTTC. V usage is TRBV14 and J usage is TRBJ2-7, with D possibly matching TRBD2 (6 bases). Germline values: CDR1 SGHDN, CDR2 FVKESK. The CDR3 has 17 residues. V lost 4 bases to trimming and J lost 8 bases, with 27 bases between them. The entire variable domain, with the rest obtained from reference TRBV14 and TRBJ2-7, is as follows: EAGVTQFPSHSVIEKGQTVTLRCDPISGHDNLYWYRRVMGKEIKFLLHFVKESKQDESGMPNNRFLAERTGGTYSTLKVQPAELEDSGVYFCASSPTSGLAMSTKQYFGPGTRLTVT.

At least ten counts were recorded for this clonotype. The gene calls are TRBV9 and TRBJ1-5; no clear D gene. CDR3 length: 13 residues. Trimming removed 4 bases from V and 9 bases from J, with 14 bases in between. Germline loops: CDR1 SGDLS, CDR2 YYNGEE. The CDR3 coding sequence is TGTGCCAGCAGCCCAGAAGGACCTTGGCCCCAGCATTTT. As protein: CASSPEGPWPQHF.

This clonotype was picked up a small number of times. The V gene is TRBV19, the J gene TRBJ2-3; 8 bases are a match to TRBD2. V gave up 4 bases and J gave up 7 bases; unmatched junction bases: 7. Germline loops: CDR1 LNHDA, CDR2 SQIVND (reference sequence). The CDR3 contains 14 residues. The CDR3 region is CASSTPGLGNTQYF. CDR3 bases: TGTGCCAGTAGTACACCGGGACTAGGGAATACGCAGTATTTT.

This clonotype was seen many times. V gene TRBV7-9 combines with J gene TRBJ1-1; no clear D gene. V lost 1 base and J 5 bases, leaving 11 bases between the germline ends. The length of the CDR3 is 14 residues. Per the germline V gene, CDR1 is SEHNR and CDR2 is FQNEAQ (reference sequence). CDR3: CASSLDSLGTEAFF. CDR3 coding DNA: TGTGCCAGCAGCTTAGACTCATTAGGAACTGAAGCTTTCTTT.

Notes on this clonotype: Since the CDR3 does not end with the conserved phenylalanine or tryptophan, this likely comes from a read error. The V and J genes are TRBV13 and TRBJ2-3; 10 nucleotides agree with TRBD2. The junction had 3 bases not matched to a gene; V was cut back by 0 bases and J by 3 bases. Looked up from germline, CDR1 is PRHDT and CDR2 is FYEKMQ (reference sequence). This CDR3 has 16 residues. CDR3 sequence: CASSLGLAGITDTQYI. The CDR3 coding sequence is TGTGCCAGCAGCTTAGGACTAGCGGGAATAACAGATACGCAGTATATT.

This clonotype was seen repeatedly, ten times or more. CDR3 in amino acids: CASGQGHEQYF. CDR3 nucleotides: TGCGCCAGCGGACAGGGCCACGAGCAGTACTTC. The rearrangement links TRBV10-1 to TRBJ2-7; TRBD1 matches at 8 bases. CDR3 length equals 11 residues. Germline CDR1 and CDR2: WNHNN and SYGVQD (reference sequence). With 8 bases clipped from V and 5 bases from J, the junction kept 2 bases outside the gene matches.

The chain has TRBV7-9 and TRBJ1-1; D not certain. V shed 4 bases and J shed 5 bases, with 14 bases lying between them. The CDR3 spans 14 residues. The V gene's germline CDR1 is SEHNR and CDR2 FQNEAQ (reference sequence). CDR3 amino acids: CASSSGFDGTEAFF. Written as DNA, the CDR3 is TGTGCCAGCAGCTCAGGTTTTGATGGGACTGAAGCTTTCTTT.

Comment on this clonotype: This may be a read error: a much more frequent sequence differs by one nucleotide. The chain carries TRBV7-9 and TRBJ1-1; D is unclear. V shed 2 bases and J shed 0 bases, with 4 bases lying between them. The CDR3 consists of 13 residues. Germline V gene lookup returns CDR1 SEHNR and CDR2 FQNEAQ (reference sequence). The CDR3 DNA reads TGTGCCAGCAGCTTACAGCTGAACACTGAAGCTTTCTTT. Translated: CASSLQLNTEAFF.

There are a few counts of this clonotype. The J gene is TRBJ2-1, the V gene TRBV6-5, with D perhaps TRBD2 (5 bases). There are 13 residues in the CDR3. Per the germline V gene, CDR1 is MNHEY and CDR2 is SVGAGI. The V and J ends lost 3 bases and 4 bases respectively, with 7 bases between them. The CDR3 bases are TGTGCCAGCAGTTATCGGAGGTACAATGAGCAGTTCTTC. This codes for CASSYRRYNEQFF.

This clonotype was counted a single time. At one boundary the junction diverges from the germline segment, which might be a read error. The chain has TRBV6-2 or TRBV6-3 and TRBJ2-3; no firm D call. The CDR3 contains 14 residues. Germline loops: CDR1 MNHEY, CDR2 SVGEGT. The CDR3 reads CASSYGGSTNTQYF. The CDR3 DNA follows: TGTGCCAGCAGTTACGGCGGTAGCACAAATACGCAGTATTTT.

This clonotype was recorded many times. The rearrangement joins TRBV29-1 to TRBJ2-7, with 8 bases that match TRBD1. The CDR3 loop spans 14 amino acids. The trim removed 1 base at V and 6 bases at J, leaving 8 bases unmatched. Germline CDR1 reads SQVTM; CDR2 reads ANQGSEA. The DNA of the CDR3 is TGCAGCGTTGAAGCACAGGGGGACGGGCTCGAGCAGTACTTC. It is translated as CSVEAQGDGLEQYF.

To note about this clonotype: A much larger clone differs from this one at a single base, so this may be a read error. The chain joins TRBV5-1 to TRBJ2-5; 8 bases match TRBD1. Germline V gene data show CDR1 as SGHRS and CDR2 as YFSETQ. The CDR3 runs to 14 residues. CDR3 residues: CAGSPDREQETQYF. The CDR3 coding sequence is TGCGCCGGCAGCCCGGACAGGGAGCAAGAGACCCAGTACTTC.

This clonotype occurred a few times. J is TRBJ2-7 and V is TRBV20-1; 7 nucleotides match TRBD2. CDR1 and CDR2 (germline): DFQATT, SNEGSKA (reference sequence). There are 14 residues in the CDR3. The CDR3 bases are TGCTCCCAAGGTCTAGCGGTTAGCTCCTACGAGCAGTACTTC. Protein: CSQGLAVSSYEQYF.

This clonotype has more than one count but fewer than ten. The chain uses TRBV20-1 and TRBJ2-1; 7 bases align to TRBD2. Germline V gene data show CDR1 as DFQATT and CDR2 as SNEGSKA (reference sequence). J was trimmed by 0 bases and V by 0 bases; bases with no gene match: 11. The CDR3 sequence is 18 residues long. The CDR3 is CSARDLAGGPSSYNEQFF. CDR3 coding DNA: TGCAGTGCTAGAGATTTAGCGGGCGGCCCAAGCTCCTACAATGAGCAGTTCTTC.

This clonotype was counted many times. The chain joins TRBV3-1 to TRBJ2-7, with TRBD1 as a possible D gene (5 bases). V gave up 0 bases and J gave up 5 bases, with 14 bases separating them. CDR1 and CDR2 (germline): LGHDT, YNNKEL (reference sequence). The CDR3 totals 15 residues. Written as DNA, the CDR3 is TGTGCCAGCAGCCAAGAAGGCCAGGGCTGGCACGAGCAGTACTTC. Its protein product is CASSQEGQGWHEQYF.